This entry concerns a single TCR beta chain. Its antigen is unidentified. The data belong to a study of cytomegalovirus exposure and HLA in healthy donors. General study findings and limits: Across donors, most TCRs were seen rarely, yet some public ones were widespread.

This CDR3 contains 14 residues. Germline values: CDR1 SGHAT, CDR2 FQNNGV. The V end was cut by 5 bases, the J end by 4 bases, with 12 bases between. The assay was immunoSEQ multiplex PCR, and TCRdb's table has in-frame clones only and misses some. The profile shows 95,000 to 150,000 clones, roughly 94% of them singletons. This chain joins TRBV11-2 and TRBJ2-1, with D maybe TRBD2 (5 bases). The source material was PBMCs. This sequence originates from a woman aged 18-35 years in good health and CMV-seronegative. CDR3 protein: CASSPGEWYNEQFF. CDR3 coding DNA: TGTGCCAGCAGCCCCGGGGAGTGGTACAATGAGCAGTTCTTC. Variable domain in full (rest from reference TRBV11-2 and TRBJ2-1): EAGVAQSPRYKIIEKRQSVAFWCNPISGHATLYWYQQILGQGPKLLIQFQNNGVVDDSQLPKDRFSAERLKGVDSTLKIQPAKLEDSAVYLCASSPGEWYNEQFFGPGTRLTVL.